This T cell receptor (beta chain) emerged from a study of CXCR3-negative and CXCR3-positive naive CD8 T cells (dated by TCRdb to the late 2010s). General notes on the study: In total, 130 million to 150 million TRB reads were obtained, or roughly 1.5 +/- 0.3 million reads per library. Diversity and physicochemical repertoire analyses were performed on around ten donors pooled from two independent experiments. The TRBV-TRBJ cluster analysis covered naive subsets from a handful of donors and memory cells from 3 donors. The paper as a whole reports these results and caveats: TRBV-TRBJ usage was similar between naive CXCR3-negative and CXCR3-positive cells from the same donor, while memory cells showed distinct patterns. Compared with CXCR3-negative naive cells, CXCR3-positive naive cells had TRB CDR3s with higher hydrophobicity (lower Kidera factor 4), lower energy, and higher strength and volume indices. Because surface CD5, which is linked to self-reactivity in mice, was comparable between the naive subsets, TCR interaction strength was also inferred from the physicochemical properties of TRB CDR3s. CXCR3 expression partially decreased after cryopreservation, so most assays used freshly isolated PBMCs. Comparably high repertoire diversity was found in both naive subsets, whereas much lower repertoire diversity was found in memory CD8+ T cells.

Sequencing was carried out with a NextSeq 550. The Human TCR Profiling Kit (MiLaboratory) was used to make UMI-labeled 5' RACE TRB cDNA libraries. cDNA synthesis used the entire amount of extracted RNA, and PCR amplification then used the entire amount of cDNA produced. Libraries were prepared in parallel using an identical number of PCR cycles. Per the source publication's procedure: With a minimum of two reads required per UMI, MIGEC and MiXCR pulled out about 50,000 +/- 10,000 unique UMI-labeled TRB cDNA molecules from each library. On average, each library contained about 40,000 +/- 10,000 functional in-frame TRB CDR3 nucleotide clonotypes without stop codons. After each sample was downsampled to 5000 UMI-labeled TRB molecules, VDJtools was used to calculate diversity metrics such as normalized Shannon-Wiener and Chao1. VDJtools computed clonotype-size-weighted physicochemical properties of the central five CDR3 residues: interaction energy, strength, volume and Kidera factor 4. TCRdb reprocessed the reads, so every CDR3 protein sequence counts as one entry and DNA is not shown. TCRdb assigned the V and J calls; the authors' analysis was not used. This sample's table has entries for under 85,000 distinct CDR3 sequences. The ten largest clones represent 0.62% of the sample.

For each CD8+ T cell subset, flow sorting was done in triplicate, and roughly 310,000 cells per subset went directly into RLT lysis buffer. To keep memory contaminants out, a stringent definition of naive CD8+ T cells was applied: CD45RO-CCR7+CD27+CD95-. Standard density gradient centrifugation was used to isolate peripheral blood mononuclear cells from buffy coats. A FACSAria III was used to flow-sort naive CD8+ T cells into CXCR3-negative and CXCR3-positive populations. Total RNA was extracted from sorted cells with an RNeasy Mini Kit. With regard to this clonotype: Its cognate antigen has yet to be identified.

From the cysteine through the phenylalanine, the CDR3 covers 13 amino acids. The DNA sequence is not available. Based on the germline V gene, the CDR1 and CDR2 sequences are SGHRS and YFSETQ. Sequencing was done on a sample of naive CXCR3+ CD8+ T cells from blood. Sample cell subset or site, as interpreted from the label and publication: CD45RO-CCR7+CD27+CD95- naive CD8+ T cells expressing CXCR3 (TNR3+). The source of this sequence is a human donor in good health. Some clones in this sample may be carry-over from other donors' samples. The rearranged chain carries TRBV5-1 and TRBJ2-7; TCRdb reports TRBD2, a call that lacks DNA to check it against. The CDR3 sequence is CASSQREWHEQYF.